This entry lists 9 T cell receptor beta chains sequenced from one sample in a study of blood T cell repertoires in COVID-19. Libraries were prepared by immunoSEQ multiplex PCR; TCRdb keeps only in-frame clonotypes and omits some of them. The sample includes some 42,000 clones, around nine tenths seen only once; the top ten take under 9.5%. Sequences were obtained from peripheral blood. The receptors derive from a man aged 45-65 years with active COVID-19.

This chain links TRBV19 with TRBJ1-1; D gene unclear. Trimming cost V 7 bases and J 8 bases, with 17 bases left between them. Looked up from germline, CDR1 is LNHDA and CDR2 is SQIVND (reference sequence). The CDR3 length is 13 residues. The CDR3 DNA reads as TGTGCCAGTATGAGGATAGCGGGCAGAGAAGCTTTCTTT. It specifies CASMRIAGREAFF.

The rearrangement uses TRBV28 and TRBJ1-3, with a weak D call TRBD1 (6 bases). With 5 bases removed from V and 1 base from J, the gap between germline ends came to 15 bases. The CDR3 has 16 amino acids. CDR1 is MDHEN and CDR2 is SYDVKM in the germline V gene. This CDR3 is CASSPPGGLSGNTIYF. For the CDR3, the DNA is TGTGCCAGCAGTCCGCCGGGGGGCCTATCTGGAAACACCATATATTTT.

The V gene is TRBV28, the J gene TRBJ2-7; 7 bases align to TRBD1. Germline V lookup: CDR1 MDHEN, CDR2 SYDVKM. The CDR3 extends over 14 amino acids. The V gene end was trimmed by 5 bases and the J gene end by 7 bases; junction bases not matched to a gene: 11. In DNA, the CDR3 is TGTGCCAGCAGTCTCACCAGGGGGATTAGGGAGCAGTACTTC. It is translated as CASSLTRGIREQYF.

The rearrangement joins TRBV6-6 to TRBJ2-7; 7 nucleotides align to TRBD1. Germline V CDR1 and CDR2: MNHNY, SVGAGI (reference sequence). V trimming: 5 bases; J trimming: 0 bases; junction bases outside the gene matches: 10. The CDR3 is made up of 16 amino acids. CDR3 nucleotide sequence: TGTGCCAGCAGTCCCGATTCGACAGGGTTCTCCTACGAGCAGTACTTC. Translating it yields CASSPDSTGFSYEQYF.

The V call is TRBV10-3, the J call TRBJ2-3; 10 nucleotides match TRBD2. This CDR3 spans 16 amino acids. The V gene's germline CDR1 is ENHRY and CDR2 SYGVKD. The ends lost 6 bases at V and 0 bases at J; junction bases unmatched: 6. The CDR3 protein is CAISRTSGPSTDTQYF. The CDR3 DNA is TGTGCCATCAGCAGGACTAGCGGACCTAGCACAGATACGCAGTATTTT.

V gene TRBV3-1 (or the pseudogene TRBV3-2) combines with J gene TRBJ1-3; 8 bases line up with TRBD1. The length of the CDR3 is 15 residues. Looked up from germline, CDR1 is LGHDT and CDR2 is YNNKEL (reference sequence). V trimming: 2 bases; J trimming: 7 bases; junction bases outside the gene matches: 7. The CDR3 spells CASSQPQGAGNTIYF. The DNA for the CDR3 is TGTGCCAGCAGCCAACCCCAGGGGGCCGGTAACACCATATATTTT.

This chain connects TRBV7-8 to TRBJ2-1; D is unresolved. The length of the CDR3 is 17 residues. Trimming shortened V by 1 base and J by 0 bases, and 13 bases separated the two germline ends. Germline loops: CDR1 SGHVS, CDR2 FQNEAQ. The CDR3, as DNA: TGTGCCAGCAGCTTAGGGATGACATTGAGCTCCTACAATGAGCAGTTCTTC. This translates into CASSLGMTLSSYNEQFF.

V is TRBV25-1 and J is TRBJ2-2; the match to TRBD1 covers 8 bases. Trimming cost V 4 bases and J 4 bases; bases outside gene matches: 8. The germline V gene encodes CDR1 MGHDK and CDR2 SYGVNS. The CDR3 has 16 amino acids. The CDR3 DNA reads as TGTGCCAGCAGTGGACCCGGGACAGGCCGCACCGGGGAGCTGTTTTTT. Its protein product is CASSGPGTGRTGELFF.

The chain links TRBV5-1 to TRBJ1-1; 8 bases agree with TRBD1. Looked up from germline, CDR1 is SGHRS and CDR2 is YFSETQ. This CDR3 contains 16 residues. The trim removed 4 bases at V and 1 base at J, leaving 9 bases unmatched. CDR3 DNA sequence: TGCGCCAGCAGCGAAGGACAGGGATCAGCGAACACTGAAGCTTTCTTT. It encodes CASSEGQGSANTEAFF.